This T cell receptor (beta chain) was obtained from a study of CD8+CD57+ T cells in acquired aplastic anemia. Study in general: An average of about 3.4 ug of DNA was obtained from sorted CD4+ and CD8+ cells. Notes on the study in general: Significant differences in CD8+ Simpson's diversity were not observed between patients and controls.

The CDR3 has 17 residues. The V gene's germline CDR1 is DFQATT and CDR2 SNEGSKA (reference sequence). Trimming removed 1 base from V and 0 bases from J, with 18 bases in between. This clonotype was observed a few times. Its antigen is still unknown. Patients who underwent sequencing had shown CD8+CD57+ cell expansion by flow cytometry. There were no patients without severe acquired aplastic anemia. Among the patients, none had received any therapy at the time of blood sampling. Both TCR beta VDJ combination and CDR3 sequence profiling were carried out. Genomic DNA was the template for this profiling. MiXCR, run by TCRdb on the reads, gives a single entry per CDR3 protein. Altogether under 200,000 distinct CDR3 sequences are present, over 55% being singletons, with the ten largest covering approximately 48%.

The gene calls are TRBV20-1 and TRBJ1-2, with a possible D match to TRBD1 (6 bases). Material: sorted CD4+, CD8+, or CD8+CD57+ T cells (not recorded which) from PBMCs. The clonotype originates from a human donor with aplastic anemia. For the CDR3, the DNA is TGCAGTGCTAGAGTGGGGGGGGCAGGGGAGCCTAACTATGGCTACACCTTC. It codes for CSARVGGAGEPNYGYTF.